This entry describes one T cell receptor (beta chain). This clone was detected only a few times. The specificity of this receptor is unknown. The input lacks base qualities; no much larger clone sits a single base away. The data were taken from a study of shared clonotypes between healthy human individuals (TCRdb year 2020). About the study as a whole: The cohort comprised a couple of women and a few men aged 18 to 49 years. To estimate repertoire size and how much clonotypes are shared between individuals, the study performed deep sequencing of blood TCR repertoires from a few healthy adults. To increase sequencing depth and limit assay-specific biases, different laboratories used diverse techniques to prepare libraries and sequence TCR repertoires. For each donor, CD4 naive and CD4 memory were each run on three plates, CD8 naive on two plates, and CD8 memory on one plate. Between about 0.8 and 9.5 billion PBMCs per donor were obtained by leukapheresis. Study-level results and caveats: Sampling was restricted to blood, and TCR repertoires in tissue are likely to differ from TCR repertoires in blood. When several donors were compared, the shared fraction of clonotypes was about 5% for naive CD4, approximately 3.5% for naive CD8, more than 2% for memory CD4, and 0.4% for memory CD8. The genetic and exposure-history diversity represented was limited by the small number of donors. Higher generation probabilities were observed for clonotypes shared by all four sorted-subset donors than for non-shared clonotypes. Naive subsets generally had larger estimated clonotype richness than memory subsets. Pairwise subsampling led to the expectation that sequencing depth would affect the degree of clonotype sharing among donors. Incomplete sequencing was indicated by rarefaction of sorted-subset datasets, despite the large sequencing depth.

V and J are trimmed by 2 bases and 3 bases, and the gene matches miss 7 bases of the junction. The CDR3, cysteine through phenylalanine, is 16 amino acids long. The sequence is cut down to CDR3 DNA, 48 bases in frame from base 1. The germline V gene sets CDR1 to SGHTA and CDR2 to FQGNSA. Using the deep immunoSEQ assay, multiplex PCR amplified TCR CDR3 regions from genomic DNA. For each cell subset, the extracted genomic DNA was distributed evenly across all wells of several immunoSEQ 96-well plates, and each plate served as one replicate. For sorted subsets, each replicate PCR was loaded with about 0.2 ug genomic DNA, equivalent to 32,000 or so T cell genomes. The purified libraries were quantified using a Qubit 3.0 fluorometer, sized with a Bioanalyzer 2100, and then quantified again using the KAPA Library Quantification kit. Every immunoSEQ 96-well plate was sequenced on a dedicated single-read 150-cycle Illumina NextSeq 550 flow cell. The authors' analysis ran thus. Because the immunoSEQ output held only junctional sequences and lacked quality scores, the filtering could not match the filtering applied to full-length reads. To assign V/J genes and CDR3, sequences were annotated using PyIR, a Python wrapper for IgBLAST v1.9, with IMGT germline references. Reads were removed for weak V/J assignments (E-value above 1e-6), missing CDR3, stop codons, out-of-frame junctions, or ambiguous translated residues. A V3J clonotype was defined by an identical inferred V gene, J gene, and CDR3 amino acid sequence. To compute the percentage overlap between repertoires, the number of shared unique clonotypes was divided by the size of the smaller repertoire. RTK rarefaction, the Chao1 estimator, and Recon v2.1 estimates of unobserved clonotypes were used to assess repertoire richness. Generation probabilities were computed with OLGA for all TCRbeta clonotypes obtained by the gDNA method from four donors. The table comes from immuneACCESS by way of TCRdb, which keeps in-frame sequences with V and J called. Part of the clones is missing from these tables; in studies checked, under half for an unresolved V gene and the rest for unknown reasons. From that table come the V and J calls and clone size; the DNA was used to work out D and trimming. The sample records some 1.5 million clones, 95% to 99% of which are singletons. The ten largest clones capture roughly 0.4% of the sample.

Donors were healthy HIV-negative adults with no recently reported acute infections or vaccinations. All donors were Caucasian adults living in Nashville, Tennessee, USA. CD4+ T cells were enriched through magnetic negative selection, after which naive cells were positively selected on CD45RA and the remaining negative fraction served as the memory subset. After blood collection by leukapheresis, PBMCs were isolated using Ficoll-Histopaque density gradient centrifugation and then cryopreserved in the vapor phase of liquid nitrogen. Analytical flow cytometry was used to check the purity and quantity of every magnetically sorted T cell population. Each sorted fraction had its genomic DNA isolated and then quantified by UV absorbance on a Nanodrop 2000c.

The TCR originated in a man aged 25-40 years in good health. The sequenced sample consisted of naive CD4+ T cells sorted from blood. The cell subset or site label, as the study defines it: CD45RA+ positively selected. This receptor chain uses TRBV7-2 and TRBJ2-7; the junction holds 10 bases that match TRBD2. The nucleotide sequence reads as follows: TGTGCCAGCAGCTTATTGTCCCTAGCGGGGGTCTACGAGCAGTACTTC. It encodes CASSLLSLAGVYEQYF.